This T cell receptor beta chain is drawn from a study of control samples from healthy donors and cancer patients. Clones were sequenced by immunoSEQ multiplex PCR, and TCRdb holds only the in-frame ones, with some missing. The sample records approximately 140,000 clones, under 90% being singletons. CDR1 MNHEY and CDR2 SVGAGI come from the germline V gene. The CDR3 runs 14 residues. Trimming left V 6 bases short and J 4 bases short, with 15 bases between. The clonotype was recovered from a man in his forties or fifties with head and neck cancer. The sequencing input was PBMCs. The chain employs TRBV6-5 and TRBJ1-2; no clear D. In DNA, the CDR3 is TGTGCCAGCAGGACCTCAGCGGGCCCCTATGGCTACACCTTC. Translating gives CASRTSAGPYGYTF.